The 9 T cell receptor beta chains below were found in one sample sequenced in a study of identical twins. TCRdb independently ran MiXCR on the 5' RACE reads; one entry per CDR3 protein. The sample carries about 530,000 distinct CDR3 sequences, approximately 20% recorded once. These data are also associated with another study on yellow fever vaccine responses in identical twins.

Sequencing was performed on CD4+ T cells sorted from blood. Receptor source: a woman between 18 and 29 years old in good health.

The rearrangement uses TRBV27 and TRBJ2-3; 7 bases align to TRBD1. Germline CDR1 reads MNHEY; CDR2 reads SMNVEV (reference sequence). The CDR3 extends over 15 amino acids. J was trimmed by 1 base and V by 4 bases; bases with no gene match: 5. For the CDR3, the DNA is TGTGCCAGCAGTTCCGGGACAGAGCGCACAGATACGCAGTATTTT. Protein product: CASSSGTERTDTQYF.

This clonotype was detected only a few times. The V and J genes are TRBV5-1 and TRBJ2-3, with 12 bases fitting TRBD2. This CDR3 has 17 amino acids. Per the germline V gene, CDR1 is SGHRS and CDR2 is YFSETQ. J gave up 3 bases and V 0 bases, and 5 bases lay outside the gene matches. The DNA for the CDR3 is TGCGCCAGCAGCTTGGTAAGGACTAGCGGGACTACAGATACGCAGTATTTT. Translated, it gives CASSLVRTSGTTDTQYF.

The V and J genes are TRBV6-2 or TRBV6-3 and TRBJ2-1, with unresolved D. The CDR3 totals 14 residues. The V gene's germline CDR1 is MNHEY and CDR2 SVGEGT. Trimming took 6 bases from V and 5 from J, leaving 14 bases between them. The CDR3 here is CASRDALLHNEQFF. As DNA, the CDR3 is TGTGCCAGCAGAGATGCCCTACTTCACAATGAGCAGTTCTTC.

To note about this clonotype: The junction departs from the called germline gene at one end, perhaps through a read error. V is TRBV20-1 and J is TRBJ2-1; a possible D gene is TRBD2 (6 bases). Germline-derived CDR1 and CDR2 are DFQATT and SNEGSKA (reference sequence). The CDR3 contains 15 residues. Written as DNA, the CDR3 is TGCAGTGCTGGAGATACGGGGGTTTCATACAATGAGCAGTTCTTC. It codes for CSAGDTGVSYNEQFF.

CDR3 DNA sequence: TGTGCCAGCAGCTTGAGAAACTACGAGCAGTACGTC. This codes for CASSLRNYEQYV. This chain uses TRBV7-2 with TRBJ2-7, with unresolved D. Germline-derived CDR1 and CDR2 are SGHTA and FQGNSA. Trimming took off 3 bases at V and 3 bases at J, with 6 bases between the two ends. The length of the CDR3 is 12 residues.

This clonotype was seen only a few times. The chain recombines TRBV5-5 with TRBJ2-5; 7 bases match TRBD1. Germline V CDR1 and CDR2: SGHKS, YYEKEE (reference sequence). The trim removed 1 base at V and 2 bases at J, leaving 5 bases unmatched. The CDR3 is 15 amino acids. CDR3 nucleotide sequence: TGTGCCAGCAGCTTGCAGACAGGGAAACAAGAGACCCAGTACTTC. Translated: CASSLQTGKQETQYF.

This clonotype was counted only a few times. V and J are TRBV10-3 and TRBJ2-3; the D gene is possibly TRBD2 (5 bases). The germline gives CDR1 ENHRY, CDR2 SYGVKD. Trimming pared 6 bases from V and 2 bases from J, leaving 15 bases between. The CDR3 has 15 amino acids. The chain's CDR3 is CAISLGSGITDTQYF. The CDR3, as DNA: TGTGCCATCAGCCTAGGATCGGGAATCACAGATACGCAGTATTTT.

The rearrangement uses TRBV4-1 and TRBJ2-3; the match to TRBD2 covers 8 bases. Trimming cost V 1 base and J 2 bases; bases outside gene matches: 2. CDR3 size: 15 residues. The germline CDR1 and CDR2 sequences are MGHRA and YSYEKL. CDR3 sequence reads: CASSQVGLATDTQYF. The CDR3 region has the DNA TGCGCCAGCAGCCAAGTCGGACTAGCCACAGATACGCAGTATTTT.

CDR3 DNA sequence: TGCAGTGCTAGTTTCCCTGAAGCTTTCTTT. As protein: CSASFPEAFF. The chain combines TRBV20-1 with TRBJ1-1; D is unresolved. The germline gives CDR1 DFQATT, CDR2 SNEGSKA (reference sequence). Trimming shortened V by 3 bases and J by 6 bases, and 5 bases separated the two germline ends. The CDR3 is 10 amino acids.